These 29 T cell receptor beta chains share one sample of origin, sequenced in a study of T cell clusters in autoimmune cytopenias. One tube held mixed TRB-A and TRB-B primer pools for touch-down PCR. TCRdb reprocessed the multiplex PCR reads and stores each CDR3 protein as one record, lacking DNA. This sample's table has several thousand distinct CDR3 sequences. Each sample's input was approximately 0.25 ug genomic DNA, some 34,000 genome equivalents. The sequenced sample was peripheral blood. The receptors were sampled from a human donor with an autoimmune cytopenia or autoimmune hepatitis (not recorded which).

The chain uses TRBV27 and TRBJ2-7; the TCRdb D gene call, TRBD2, has no DNA to confirm it. CDR1 is MNHEY, CDR2 SMNVEV, per germline (reference sequence). The CDR3 sequence is 14 residues long. The CDR3 sequence: CASSYGEWSYEQYF.

Measured by frequency, this clonotype is medium-sized (0.01 to 0.1%). This rearrangement joins TRBV30 to TRBJ2-6; the TCRdb call, TRBD1, lacks DNA for checking. The length of the CDR3 is 17 residues. The germline V gene has CDR1 GTSNPN and CDR2 SVGIG (reference sequence). This CDR3 is CAWSETGGVGGANVLTF.

The CDR3: CASKPIPAGSIQYF. The V and J genes are TRBV27 and TRBJ2-4; TCRdb reports TRBD1, a call that lacks DNA to check it against. The CDR3 extends over 14 amino acids. Germline CDR1 reads MNHEY; CDR2 reads SMNVEV (reference sequence).

Its frequency marks this clonotype as medium-sized. This chain connects TRBV6-5 to TRBJ2-3. This CDR3 region has 14 residues. The V gene's germline CDR1 is MNHEY and CDR2 SVGAGI. CDR3 residues: CASSLDGRTDTQYF.

This chain joins TRBV28 and TRBJ2-3. CDR3 length: 11 residues. Germline V gene data show CDR1 as MDHEN and CDR2 as SYDVKM. This CDR3 is CASSLTDTQYF.

Measured by frequency, this clonotype is medium-sized. The J gene is TRBJ2-1, the V gene TRBV29-1; TCRdb gives TRBD2 as the D gene, but with no DNA this cannot be confirmed. The CDR3 sequence is 15 residues long. The germline gives CDR1 SQVTM, CDR2 ANQGSEA. CDR3 protein: CSVRSNGRNGNEQFF.

This clonotype shows up as medium-sized (0.01 to 0.1%) by frequency. The CDR3 sequence is CASSLTGYQGYTF. The gene calls are TRBV12-3 or TRBV12-4 and TRBJ1-2; TCRdb reports TRBD1, a call that lacks DNA to check it against. The CDR3 consists of 13 residues.

Its frequency marks this clonotype as medium-sized (0.01 to 0.1%). The gene calls are TRBV12-3 or TRBV12-4 and TRBJ1-3; the D call from TCRdb, TRBD1, cannot be confirmed without DNA. This CDR3 has 15 amino acids. CDR3 protein: CASSLGQGAGNTIYF.

This clonotype is called medium-sized (0.01 to 0.1%) based on its frequency. The gene calls are TRBV27 and TRBJ1-2; checking the TCRdb D call of TRBD1 is not possible without DNA. The germline CDR1 and CDR2 sequences are MNHEY and SMNVEV (reference sequence). CDR3 length equals 12 residues. CDR3 protein: CASQDRNYGYTF.

This chain joins TRBV30 and TRBJ2-2; TCRdb selects TRBD2, and the lack of DNA leaves this call unchecked. CDR3 size: 13 residues. Germline V gene lookup returns CDR1 GTSNPN and CDR2 SVGIG (reference sequence). CDR3 loop: CAWSTLAPGELFF.

The V call is TRBV19, the J call TRBJ1-1; checking the TCRdb D call of TRBD1 is not possible without DNA. This CDR3 contains 11 residues. Germline CDR1 reads LNHDA; CDR2 reads SQIVND (reference sequence). The CDR3 spells CASRRGTEAFF.

The rearrangement joins TRBV20-1 to TRBJ1-2. This CDR3 contains 13 residues. Per the germline V gene, CDR1 is DFQATT and CDR2 is SNEGSKA (reference sequence). The CDR3 sequence is CSARDAVSYGYTF.

The chain's CDR3 is CASSQSDRADTEAFF. The chain carries TRBV4-2 and TRBJ1-1; the TCRdb D gene call, TRBD1, has no DNA to confirm it. In germline, CDR1 is LGHNA, CDR2 YNFKEQ. CDR3 size: 15 residues.

The rearrangement joins TRBV7-9 to TRBJ2-7; absent DNA, TCRdb's TRBD1 call cannot be checked. Germline V gene data show CDR1 as SEHNR and CDR2 as FQNEAQ (reference sequence). The CDR3 runs to 12 residues. This chain's CDR3 is CASSRTGDEQYF.

Measured by frequency, this clonotype is medium-sized (0.01 to 0.1%). The V and J genes are TRBV6-5 and TRBJ2-6; TCRdb calls TRBD1, which cannot be checked without DNA. The CDR3 consists of 15 residues. In germline, CDR1 is MNHEY, CDR2 SVGAGI. CDR3 protein: CASSTGAYGANVLTF.

V is TRBV7-9 and J is TRBJ1-4. The length of the CDR3 is 19 residues. Germline V gene sequence: CDR1 SEHNR, CDR2 FQNEAQ (reference sequence). The CDR3 loop reads CASSSTLGGGGETNEKLFF.

V usage is TRBV13 and J usage is TRBJ2-1; the D gene TCRdb calls, TRBD2, cannot be checked with no DNA. Per the germline V gene, CDR1 is PRHDT and CDR2 is FYEKMQ (reference sequence). CDR3 length equals 14 residues. This chain's CDR3 is CASSWTLSYNEQFF.

V and J are TRBV28 and TRBJ2-2; TCRdb names TRBD2, which stays unverified in the absence of DNA. The CDR3 covers 15 residues. Germline CDR1 is MDHEN and CDR2 is SYDVKM. The chain's CDR3 is CASSFGTSFAGELFF. The full variable domain, its missing parts supplied by reference TRBV28 and TRBJ2-2, is DVKVTQSSRYLVKRTGEKVFLECVQDMDHENMFWYRQDPGLGLRLIYFSYDVKMKEKGDIPEGYSVSREKKERFSLILESASTNQTSMYLCASSFGTSFAGELFFGEGSRLTVL.

This clonotype is identified as medium-sized from frequency. The chain links TRBV6-2 or TRBV6-3 to TRBJ2-1. Per germline, CDR1 MNHEY and CDR2 SVGEGT. The CDR3 covers 14 residues. CDR3 protein: CASGSRSSYNEQFF.

Measured by frequency, this clonotype is medium-sized. The rearrangement uses TRBV29-1 and TRBJ2-1; the D gene TCRdb calls, TRBD2, cannot be checked with no DNA. The CDR3 runs 13 residues. Germline lookup yields CDR1 SQVTM and CDR2 ANQGSEA. CDR3 region: CSVGLAGYNEQFF.

Its frequency marks this clonotype as medium-sized (0.01 to 0.1%). This chain joins TRBV19 and TRBJ2-1; with no DNA, the TCRdb D assignment of TRBD2 cannot be verified. The CDR3 runs to 16 residues. Per the germline V gene, CDR1 is LNHDA and CDR2 is SQIVND (reference sequence). CDR3 protein: CASSSPNLAGGGEQFF.

The J gene is TRBJ2-3, the V gene TRBV27. This CDR3 spans 13 amino acids. Germline V gene lookup returns CDR1 MNHEY and CDR2 SMNVEV (reference sequence). CDR3 residues: CASSLWVADTQYF.

The rearrangement joins TRBV11-1 to TRBJ1-1; TCRdb selects TRBD1, and the lack of DNA leaves this call unchecked. The CDR3 totals 14 residues. The germline CDR1 and CDR2 sequences are SGHAT and FQDESV (reference sequence). CDR3: CASSLDRSNTEAFF.

The chain combines TRBV7-9 with TRBJ2-7. Germline lookup yields CDR1 SEHNR and CDR2 FQNEAQ (reference sequence). CDR3 size: 14 residues. CDR3 in amino acids: CASSLGVNSYEQYF.

CDR3 sequence: CARSIRQGGNQPQHF. This chain links TRBV7-9 with TRBJ1-5; TCRdb designates TRBD1, a call that cannot be tested without DNA. This CDR3 comprises 15 residues. Germline V lookup: CDR1 SEHNR, CDR2 FQNEAQ (reference sequence). Looking up the rest from reference TRBV7-9 and TRBJ1-5 gives the full variable domain: DTGVSQNPRHKITKRGQNVTFRCDPISEHNRLYWYRQTLGQGPEFLTYFQNEAQLEKSRLLSDRFSAERPKGSFSTLEIQRTEQGDSAMYLCARSIRQGGNQPQHFGDGTRLSIL.

Its frequency marks this clonotype as medium-sized (0.01 to 0.1%). The genes are TRBV12-3 or TRBV12-4 and TRBJ2-3; the D call from TCRdb, TRBD1, cannot be confirmed without DNA. This CDR3 has 15 amino acids. CDR3: CASGGMTGGTDTQYF.

According to its frequency, this clonotype is medium-sized. The rearrangement links TRBV6-1 to TRBJ2-2; TCRdb selects TRBD1, and the lack of DNA leaves this call unchecked. The V gene's germline CDR1 is MNHNS and CDR2 SASEGT. The CDR3 sequence is 15 residues long. The CDR3 reads CASREGTANSGELFF.

V is TRBV27 and J is TRBJ1-6; TCRdb's D gene call, TRBD1, goes unchecked for lack of DNA. Germline V lookup: CDR1 MNHEY, CDR2 SMNVEV (reference sequence). This CDR3 comprises 16 residues. This chain's CDR3 is CASRIKAGTVNSPLHF.

Measured by frequency, this clonotype is medium-sized. This chain joins TRBV27 and TRBJ2-1; TCRdb picks TRBD1, but there is no DNA to check that call. The CDR3 covers 15 residues. CDR1 is MNHEY and CDR2 is SMNVEV in the germline V gene (reference sequence). The CDR3 spells CASGPGTGVGNEQFF.